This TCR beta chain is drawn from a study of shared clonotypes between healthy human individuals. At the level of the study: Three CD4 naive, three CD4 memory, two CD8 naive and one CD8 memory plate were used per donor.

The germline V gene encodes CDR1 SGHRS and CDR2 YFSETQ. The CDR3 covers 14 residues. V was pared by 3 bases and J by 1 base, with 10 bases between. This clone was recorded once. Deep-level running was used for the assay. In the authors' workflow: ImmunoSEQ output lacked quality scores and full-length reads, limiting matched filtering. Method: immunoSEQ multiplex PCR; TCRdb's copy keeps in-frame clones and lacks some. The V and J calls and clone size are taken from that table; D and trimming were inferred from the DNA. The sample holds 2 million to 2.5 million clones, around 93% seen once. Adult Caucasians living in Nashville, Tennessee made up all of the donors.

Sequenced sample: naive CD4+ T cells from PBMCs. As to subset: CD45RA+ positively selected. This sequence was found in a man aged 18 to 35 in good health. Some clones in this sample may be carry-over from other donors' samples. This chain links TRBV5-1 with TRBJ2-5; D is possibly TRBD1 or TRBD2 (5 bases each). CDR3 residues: CASSYYGGQETQYF. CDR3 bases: TGCGCCAGCAGCTACTATGGGGGCCAAGAGACCCAGTACTTC.